The rows below give T cell receptor beta chains drawn from one sample of a study of T cells after yellow fever vaccination. TCRdb re-called the 5' RACE reads with MiXCR, one entry per CDR3 protein. The top ten hold under 30% of the sample, which has roughly 350,000 distinct CDR3 sequences, about 4% seen once. The sequenced sample was PBMCs, obtained 5 days after the yellow fever booster vaccination. These receptors came from a man younger than 30 who received the YFV17D yellow fever vaccine. Each CDR3 is given with its conserved first and last residue. Fields, in order: D gene, clone size, V gene, J gene, CDR3 protein, CDR3 DNA. The D gene is left open where the match is weak. Clone size appears in some rows only: once, few, many, or a class for an expanded clone.

TRBD1	-	TRBV6-5	TRBJ2-3	CASRRDSLTDTQYF	TGTGCCAGCAGACGGGACAGCTTAACAGATACGCAGTATTTT
TRBD2	many	TRBV5-1	TRBJ2-3	CASSLAGRGDGTDTQYF	TGCGCCAGCAGCTTGGCCGGGCGGGGGGACGGCACAGATACGCAGTATTTT
-	many	TRBV5-5	TRBJ1-5	CASSAQVGFGQPQHF	TGTGCCAGCAGCGCGCAAGTGGGATTCGGTCAGCCCCAGCATTTT
-	many	TRBV5-1	TRBJ2-7	CASSSGYEQYF	TGCGCCAGCAGCTCAGGGTACGAGCAGTACTTC
-	many	TRBV15	TRBJ1-4	CATSRGETTGLEKLFF	TGTGCCACCAGCAGAGGAGAAACCACAGGGTTGGAAAAACTGTTTTTT
-	few	TRBV6-2/TRBV6-3	TRBJ2-1	CASGHGAEFF	TGTGCCAGCGGGCACGGTGCGGAGTTCTTC
-	-	TRBV7-2	TRBJ2-3	CASSLWGGPTDTQYF	TGTGCCAGCAGCTTATGGGGCGGGCCCACAGATACGCAGTATTTT
TRBD2	-	TRBV12-3/TRBV12-4	TRBJ2-3	CASRSTSGAHYSTDTQYF	TGTGCCAGCCGTTCAACTAGCGGGGCTCACTACAGCACAGATACGCAGTATTTT
-	many	TRBV4-3	TRBJ1-5	CASSQGENQPQHF	TGCGCCAGCAGCCAAGGTGAAAACCAGCCCCAGCATTTT
-	many	TRBV7-3	TRBJ2-1	CASSLDLLGYNEQFF	TGTGCCAGCAGCCTCGACCTGTTAGGATACAATGAGCAGTTCTTC
TRBD1	-	TRBV5-6	TRBJ1-1	CASSLATGGEGNEAFF	TGTGCCAGCAGCTTGGCTACAGGGGGAGAGGGGAATGAAGCTTTCTTT
TRBD1	many	TRBV12-3/TRBV12-4	TRBJ1-1	CASSQQTGDGAFF	TGTGCCAGCAGTCAACAAACAGGGGATGGGGCTTTCTTT
-	-	TRBV6-2/TRBV6-3	TRBJ1-5	CASSSETTGNQPQHF	TGTGCCAGCAGTTCGGAGACAACCGGCAATCAGCCCCAGCATTTT
-	few	TRBV6-5	TRBJ2-1	CASSYLGGNEQFF	TGTGCCAGCAGTTACCTCGGAGGGAATGAGCAGTTCTTC
-	few	TRBV25-1	TRBJ1-5	CASSVSGYNQPQHF	TGTGCCAGCAGTGTATCCGGGTACAATCAGCCCCAGCATTTT
TRBD2	few	TRBV5-8	TRBJ2-3	CASSSGGLIDTQYF	TGTGCCAGCAGCTCGGGGGGGCTCATAGATACGCAGTATTTT
TRBD1	-	TRBV6-6	TRBJ2-3	CASSPGQGRADTQYF	TGTGCCAGCAGTCCCGGACAGGGTCGGGCAGATACGCAGTATTTT
-	few	TRBV5-6	TRBJ1-2	CASSPGTLPNYGYTF	TGTGCCAGCAGCCCCGGGACCCTCCCCAACTATGGCTACACCTTC
TRBD1	few	TRBV9	TRBJ2-1	CASSVGTGNGEQFF	TGTGCCAGCAGCGTAGGGACAGGGAATGGTGAGCAGTTCTTC
TRBD1	-	TRBV6-5	TRBJ1-5	CASSYSPGQQPQHF	TGTGCCAGCAGTTACTCGCCGGGACAGCAGCCCCAGCATTTT
-	many	TRBV20-1	TRBJ2-3	CSAPVEGTDTQYF	TGCAGTGCTCCTGTAGAGGGCACAGATACGCAGTATTTT
TRBD1	-	TRBV5-1	TRBJ1-2	CASSTRQGGGYTF	TGCGCCAGCAGCACCAGACAGGGGGGCGGCTACACCTTC
-	-	TRBV5-1	TRBJ2-2	CASSQESGSGELFF	TGCGCCAGCAGCCAGGAGTCCGGGTCCGGGGAGCTGTTTTTT
-	-	TRBV12-3/TRBV12-4	TRBJ2-1	CASTSDSYNEQFF	TGTGCCAGCACCTCGGACAGTTACAATGAGCAGTTCTTC
-	-	TRBV6-2/TRBV6-3	TRBJ1-6	CASSYSKINWQSNSPLHF	TGTGCCAGCAGTTACTCGAAGATAAACTGGCAGAGCAATTCACCCCTCCACTTT
-	few	TRBV5-1	TRBJ2-2	CASSQRQGGTGELFF	TGCGCCAGCAGCCAAAGACAGGGAGGCACCGGGGAGCTGTTTTTT
-	many	TRBV18	TRBJ1-1	CASSPSEETEAFF	TGTGCCAGCTCACCATCAGAGGAAACTGAAGCTTTCTTT
TRBD1	-	TRBV6-5	TRBJ2-5	CASSYSGAGGEQETQYF	TGTGCCAGCAGTTACTCGGGGGCAGGGGGTGAGCAAGAGACCCAGTACTTC
-	few	TRBV29-1	TRBJ2-4	CSVAGLGNIQYF	TGCAGCGTCGCCGGCCTTGGGAACATTCAGTACTTC